The 20 T cell receptor beta chains listed next were all sequenced from one sample in a study of beta chain features in type 1 diabetes. Whole-study findings and limits: There was a moderate but significant shortening of TCRB CDR3s in all four CD4+ subsets of Type 1 diabetes patients.

Reverse transcription of all isolated RNA meant that expressed TCRB transcripts were sequenced. Generated by immunoSEQ multiplex PCR, the TCRdb table keeps only in-frame clones and is missing some. The profile covers approximately 160,000 clones, with almost 65% appearing a single time and about 0.091% taken by the ten largest. Their recognized antigens are unknown. The sample taken for sequencing was naive CD4+ T cells from blood. The receptors were sampled from a man aged 25-45 years with type 1 diabetes.

The J gene is TRBJ2-7, the V gene TRBV11-2; a possible D gene is TRBD1 (5 bases). Germline assignment: CDR1 SGHAT and CDR2 FQNNGV. V was pared by 4 bases and J by 3 bases, with 7 bases between. This CDR3 contains 12 residues. CDR3 coding DNA: TGTGCCAGCAGCTCCCAGGGCTACGAGCAGTACTTC. This gives the protein CASSSQGYEQYF.

This rearrangement joins TRBV19 to TRBJ2-7; tentative D call: TRBD1 (6 bases). The germline V gene encodes CDR1 LNHDA and CDR2 SQIVND (reference sequence). The CDR3 has 13 residues. The V and J ends lost 5 bases and 2 bases respectively, with 10 bases between them. CDR3 residues: CASSPGQTYEQYF. In DNA form, the CDR3 reads TGTGCCAGTAGTCCCGGACAGACCTACGAGCAGTACTTC.

This chain links TRBV29-1 with TRBJ2-1; D gene ambiguous. Trimming took 3 bases from V and 3 from J, leaving 9 bases between them. The CDR3 totals 13 residues. Germline CDR1 reads SQVTM; CDR2 reads ANQGSEA. The CDR3 reads CSVESTRYNEQFF. CDR3 in DNA: TGCAGCGTTGAGTCCACGCGCTACAATGAGCAGTTCTTC.

The chain recombines TRBV4-1 with TRBJ2-6; 8 nucleotides match TRBD1. V was clipped by 3 bases and J by 0 bases; unmatched bases: 10. In germline, CDR1 is MGHRA, CDR2 YSYEKL. This CDR3 is built from 19 residues. CDR3 DNA sequence: TGCGCCAGCAGCCAGCCCTTAGGGGACAGGTCCTCTGGGGCCAACGTCCTGACTTTC. The encoded protein is CASSQPLGDRSSGANVLTF.

A few counts support this clone. V gene TRBV7-9 combines with J gene TRBJ1-1; D call uncertain. Trimming took 3 bases from V and 5 from J, leaving 10 bases between them. In germline, CDR1 is SEHNR, CDR2 FQNEAQ (reference sequence). This CDR3 spans 13 amino acids. The CDR3 spells CASSFGWGTEAFF. The CDR3 DNA reads as TGTGCCAGCAGCTTTGGTTGGGGAACTGAAGCTTTCTTT.

This chain joins TRBV7-2 and TRBJ2-3; D is perhaps TRBD2 (5 bases). V was clipped by 5 bases and J by 2 bases, with 17 bases between them. Germline values: CDR1 SGHTA, CDR2 FQGNSA. The CDR3 runs 16 residues. CDR3 in DNA: TGTGCCAGCAGCCCTCGCGTGAGCGGCGACACAGATACGCAGTATTTT. Its protein is CASSPRVSGDTDTQYF.

V and J are TRBV29-1 and TRBJ1-5; D gene unclear. Trimming left V 5 bases short and J 5 bases short, with 13 bases between. The CDR3 has 13 amino acids. CDR1 and CDR2 from the germline V gene are SQVTM and ANQGSEA. CDR3 sequence (DNA): TGCAGCGTTCGGGAGGGCCGGGATCAGCCCCAGCATTTT. Its protein product is CSVREGRDQPQHF.

The chain joins TRBV6-4 to TRBJ1-3; D not resolved. The CDR3 contains 17 residues. Germline V gene data show CDR1 as MRHNA and CDR2 as SNTAGT. Between the trimmed V and J ends, which lost 2 bases and 0 bases, there was a span of 14 bases. The CDR3: CASSDIQASRSGNTIYF. As DNA, the CDR3 is TGTGCCAGCAGTGACATTCAGGCGTCTCGCTCTGGAAACACCATATATTTT.

The CDR3 sequence: CSAGVGDGEAFF. CDR3 coding DNA: TGCAGCGCGGGGGTAGGGGACGGAGAAGCTTTCTTT. V is TRBV29-1 and J is TRBJ1-1, with D perhaps matching TRBD1 (5 bases). The CDR3 has 12 residues. V was pared by 7 bases and J by 8 bases, with 17 bases between. Germline CDR1 is SQVTM and CDR2 is ANQGSEA.

The J gene is TRBJ2-7, the V gene TRBV7-9; no definite D call. Trimming cost V 2 bases and J 4 bases, with 6 bases left between them. The CDR3 covers 12 residues. The germline V gene encodes CDR1 SEHNR and CDR2 FQNEAQ (reference sequence). DNA for the CDR3: TGTGCCAGCAGCTTAAAGGGTTACGAGCAGTACTTC. This translates into CASSLKGYEQYF.

The V and J genes are TRBV10-3 and TRBJ1-2, with a weak D call TRBD1 (5 bases). This CDR3 has 14 residues. Trimming removed 4 bases from V and 0 bases from J, with 9 bases in between. Germline lookup yields CDR1 ENHRY and CDR2 SYGVKD. CDR3 DNA: TGTGCCATCAGTGGGCAGGGAACTAACTATGGCTACACCTTC. Translation gives CAISGQGTNYGYTF.

The J gene is TRBJ1-6, the V gene TRBV9, with 7 bases matching TRBD1. Trimming removed 3 bases from V and 10 bases from J; junction bases left unmatched: 10. CDR1 is SGDLS, CDR2 YYNGEE, per germline. The CDR3 spans 15 residues. The CDR3, as DNA: TGTGCCAGCAGCGGAGAGACGACAGGGCGATCACCCCTCCACTTT. Its protein is CASSGETTGRSPLHF.

The chain is built from TRBV2 and TRBJ2-3; TRBD2 agrees at 12 bases. The CDR3 runs to 17 residues. Germline V gene data show CDR1 as SNHLY and CDR2 as FYNNEI. Trimming took 6 bases from V and 2 from J; bases not matched to a gene: 9. Here the CDR3 DNA reads TGTGCCAGCAGGGCTGGACTAGCGGGGACATACACAGATACGCAGTATTTT. As protein: CASRAGLAGTYTDTQYF.

This clone was detected only a few times. The rearrangement links TRBV7-6 to TRBJ2-6; either TRBD1 or TRBD2 may fit D (5 bases each). Per the germline V gene, CDR1 is SGHVS and CDR2 is FNYEAQ. The CDR3 has 16 residues. Trimming stripped 4 bases from V and 3 bases from J, with 13 bases between. CDR3 in DNA: TGTGCCAGCAGCTCGAGGGGCCTGGTTGGGGCCAACGTCCTGACTTTC. Translated: CASSSRGLVGANVLTF.

This sequence joins TRBV29-1 and TRBJ2-3; 10 bases match TRBD2. Trimming cost V 5 bases and J 4 bases; bases outside gene matches: 0. Germline CDR1 SQVTM, CDR2 ANQGSEA. This CDR3 is 12 amino acids long. CDR3 in amino acids: CSVTSGADTQYF. DNA of the CDR3: TGCAGCGTTACTAGCGGGGCAGATACGCAGTATTTT.

This clone has a handful of counts. This chain links TRBV25-1 with TRBJ1-6; 8 bases align to TRBD1. This CDR3 is 13 amino acids long. The junction had 5 bases not matched to a gene; V was cut back by 6 bases and J by 10 bases. The germline V gene has CDR1 MGHDK and CDR2 SYGVNS. CDR3 DNA: TGTGCCAGCAGACAGGGGGGCTGGTCACCCCTCCACTTT. Translation gives CASRQGGWSPLHF.

In its sample, this clone was seen a few times. V gene TRBV4-3 combines with J gene TRBJ1-1; unclear D gene. Trimming left V 5 bases short and J 1 base short, with 8 bases between. Germline-derived CDR1 and CDR2 are LGHNA and YSLEER. This CDR3 is 13 amino acids long. The CDR3: CASSAFKNTEAFF. The CDR3 bases are TGCGCCAGCAGCGCCTTTAAGAACACTGAAGCTTTCTTT.

For this clone: Other nucleotide sequences from this sample produce the same CDR3. This rearrangement joins TRBV20-1 to TRBJ2-3; no definite D call. The CDR3 has 10 residues. V lost 4 bases and J lost 5, with 4 bases in between. Germline lookup yields CDR1 DFQATT and CDR2 SNEGSKA (reference sequence). Written as DNA, the CDR3 is TGCAGTGCTACGGTAGATACGCAGTATTTT. Amino acids: CSATVDTQYF.

This rearrangement joins TRBV2 to TRBJ2-3; 7 positions agree with TRBD1. CDR1 and CDR2 from the germline V gene are SNHLY and FYNNEI. The CDR3 is made up of 15 amino acids. V was clipped by 4 bases and J by 3 bases; unmatched bases: 7. CDR3 region: CASSGDRVSTDTQYF. The CDR3 DNA reads as TGTGCCAGCAGTGGCGACAGGGTGTCAACAGATACGCAGTATTTT.

This clone has more than one count but fewer than ten. The chain links TRBV30 to TRBJ1-5; D gene uncertain. The CDR3 spans 14 residues. Trimming took 4 bases from V and 6 from J, leaving 16 bases between them. The germline V gene encodes CDR1 GTSNPN and CDR2 SVGIG (reference sequence). CDR3 residues: CAWTPFGSGQPQHF. CDR3 coding DNA: TGTGCCTGGACCCCCTTCGGGTCCGGTCAGCCCCAGCATTTT.